Given below is one T cell receptor (beta chain) in context. The data stem from a study of vaccination and CD4 T cells after COVID-19. TCRdb re-called the PCR reads through MiXCR, storing one row per CDR3 protein. The sample yields approximately 19,000 distinct CDR3 sequences, around three fifths seen once. This TCR was recovered from a human donor who had recovered from COVID-19. The sequences come from CD4+ T cells from blood, collected after SARS-CoV-2 vaccination.

The CDR3 here is CAIRGSYEQYF. For the CDR3, the DNA is TGTGCCATCAGAGGGTCCTACGAGCAGTACTTC. The J gene is TRBJ2-7, the V gene TRBV10-3; D is undetermined. The V end lost 6 bases, the J end lost 1 base, and 4 bases lay between the germline ends. The CDR3 spans 11 residues. CDR1 ENHRY and CDR2 SYGVKD come from the germline V gene.